Listed below are T cell receptor beta chains from one sample, sequenced in a study of shared clonotypes between healthy human individuals. Data came from immunoSEQ multiplex PCR; TCRdb stores just in-frame clones and leaves some out. This sample has approximately 600,000 clones, with around 95% found just once. The sequenced sample was naive CD8+ T cells sorted from blood. The receptor set was obtained from a young woman in good health. Each CDR3 is given with its conserved first and last residue. The D gene is left open where the match is weak. Not all rows give a size; the values are once, few, many and, for expanded clones, a class.

>TRBJ2-7|13|few|TRBV5-6|.
CASSLGNSYEQYF
TGTGCCAGCAGCTTGGGCAACTCCTACGAGCAGTACTTC
>TRBJ2-7|12|.|TRBV7-9|.
CASSLGRYEQYF
TGTGCCAGCAGCTTAGGTCGTTACGAGCAGTACTTC
>TRBJ1-1|15|.|TRBV19|.
CASSPTDNMNTEAFF
TGTGCCAGCTCCCCGACAGATAACATGAACACTGAAGCTTTCTTT
>TRBJ2-1|14|.|TRBV29-1|.
CSVVGSLSYNEQFF
TGCAGCGTTGTTGGGAGTCTGTCCTACAATGAGCAGTTCTTC
>TRBJ2-7|14|.|TRBV5-8|TRBD1
CASSYRTGSHEQYF
TGTGCCAGCAGCTACCGGACAGGGTCCCACGAGCAGTACTTC
>TRBJ2-3|14|.|TRBV27|.
CASSRDGPAHTQYF
TGTGCCAGCAGTCGGGACGGACCAGCCCATACGCAGTATTTT
>TRBJ2-3|16|.|TRBV5-4|TRBD2
CASSSLQREWSDTQYF
TGTGCCAGCAGCTCTTTACAGCGGGAGTGGTCAGATACGCAGTATTTT
>TRBJ2-2|16|.|TRBV7-9|.
CASSSPGDTYTGELFF
TGTGCCAGCAGCTCACCCGGGGACACTTACACCGGGGAGCTGTTTTTT
>TRBJ1-1|12|.|TRBV10-2|.
CASGPKNTEAFF
TGCGCCAGCGGCCCTAAAAACACTGAAGCTTTCTTT
>TRBJ1-6|14|.|TRBV6-4|TRBD1
CASSASGGNSPLHF
TGTGCCAGCAGTGCATCAGGGGGCAATTCACCCCTCCACTTT
>TRBJ2-7|15|.|TRBV7-9|TRBD2
CASSLPSGRSNEQYF
TGTGCCAGCAGCTTACCTAGCGGGAGGAGTAACGAGCAGTACTTC
>TRBJ2-1|15|.|TRBV7-2|.
CASSFNYSPYNEQFF
TGTGCCAGCAGCTTTAACTATAGCCCCTACAATGAGCAGTTCTTC
>TRBJ1-6|13|.|TRBV28|.
CASSLHRASPLHF
TGTGCCAGCAGTCTTCACCGGGCTTCACCCCTCCACTTT
>TRBJ2-1|18|once|TRBV4-1|TRBD2
CASSQSSGSGRLFDEQFF
TGCGCCAGCAGCCAATCTAGCGGGAGTGGTCGATTGTTCGATGAGCAGTTCTTC
>TRBJ1-6|14|once|TRBV6-5|.
CASSYRGWGSPLHF
TGTGCCAGCAGTTACCGCGGTTGGGGTTCACCCCTCCACTTT
>TRBJ1-1|13|once|TRBV6-1|.
CASSDGRNTEAFF
TGTGCCAGCAGTGACGGGCGGAACACTGAAGCTTTCTTT
>TRBJ1-2|14|.|TRBV15|.
CATSSPSGVGGYTF
TGTGCCACCAGCAGTCCATCGGGGGTGGGCGGCTACACCTTC
>TRBJ2-7|16|.|TRBV11-1|TRBD2
CASSLPASGSLYEQYF
TGTGCCAGCAGCTTACCTGCTAGCGGGAGTCTGTACGAGCAGTACTTC
>TRBJ1-1|13|.|TRBV30|TRBD1
CAWTGGFNTEAFF
TGTGCCTGGACAGGGGGCTTTAACACTGAAGCTTTCTTT
>TRBJ2-1|18|.|TRBV28|.
CASSLYGDTTRSYNEQFF
TGTGCCAGCAGTTTATATGGGGATACAACGCGATCTTACAATGAGCAGTTCTTC
>TRBJ2-1|15|once|TRBV13|TRBD2
CASSRRTSGYNEQFF
TGTGCCAGCAGCCGCCGGACTAGCGGCTACAATGAGCAGTTCTTC
>TRBJ2-7|16|.|TRBV27|TRBD1
CASSPAPGTGLREQYF
TGTGCCAGCAGTCCCGCCCCCGGGACAGGGTTGCGGGAGCAGTACTTC
>TRBJ1-1|14|.|TRBV25-1|TRBD1
CASSGQGRLTEAFF
TGTGCCAGCAGTGGACAGGGGCGGTTAACTGAAGCTTTCTTT
>TRBJ1-1|11|.|TRBV2|.
CAFGQDTEAFF
TGTGCCTTCGGACAAGACACTGAAGCTTTCTTT
>TRBJ2-7|15|.|TRBV27|TRBD2
CASSWGGGNSYEQYF
TGTGCCAGCAGCTGGGGGGGTGGCAATAGCTACGAGCAGTACTTC
>TRBJ2-7|14|.|TRBV27|.
CASSQDWTSYEQYF
TGTGCCAGCAGTCAAGACTGGACCTCCTACGAGCAGTACTTC
>TRBJ1-5|14|few|TRBV19|.
CASSIRDSNQPQHF
TGTGCCAGTAGTATTAGGGACAGCAATCAGCCCCAGCATTTT
>TRBJ2-7|16|.|TRBV4-1|TRBD1
CASSQDHYRGLYEQYF
TGCGCCAGCAGCCAAGATCATTACAGGGGGCTATACGAGCAGTACTTC
>TRBJ2-7|17|.|TRBV19|TRBD2
CASSPRSLAVPSYEQYF
TGTGCCAGTAGTCCCCGTTCCCTAGCGGTCCCCTCCTACGAGCAGTACTTC
>TRBJ2-5|13|.|TRBV10-3|.
CAINDQIQETQYF
TGTGCCATCAATGATCAAATTCAAGAGACCCAGTACTTC
>TRBJ2-7|15|.|TRBV5-4|TRBD2
CASSFSGLANYEQYF
TGTGCCAGCAGCTTTTCGGGACTAGCGAATTACGAGCAGTACTTC
>TRBJ2-1|15|once|TRBV6-1|TRBD2
CASSELAGGYNEQFF
TGTGCCAGCAGTGAACTAGCGGGAGGGTACAATGAGCAGTTCTTC
>TRBJ2-1|16|.|TRBV27|TRBD1
CASSPRQGRSYNEQFF
TGTGCCAGCAGCCCCCGACAGGGGCGCTCCTACAATGAGCAGTTCTTC
>TRBJ2-7|14|.|TRBV7-9|TRBD1
CASSRAGTVYEQYF
TGTGCCAGCAGCCGTGCTGGGACAGTCTACGAGCAGTACTTC
>TRBJ1-2|14|once|TRBV7-9|.
CASSLEGGGYGYTF
TGTGCCAGCAGCTTGGAGGGGGGAGGCTATGGCTACACCTTC
>TRBJ2-2|16|.|TRBV7-9|.
CASISPYRELNGELFF
TGTGCCAGCATCTCCCCGTACAGGGAGTTGAACGGGGAGCTGTTTTTT
>TRBJ2-7|16|.|TRBV6-1|.
CASSDPRGAGVYEQYF
TGTGCCAGCAGTGACCCCAGGGGGGCGGGAGTCTACGAGCAGTACTTC